The 8 T cell receptor beta chains listed next were all sequenced from one sample in a study of beta chain features in type 1 diabetes (dated by TCRdb to the late 2010s). The library was obtained by the immunoSEQ multiplex PCR assay. The entire amount of isolated RNA was reverse transcribed using the High Capacity cDNA Reverse Transcription Kit, so the sequenced TCRB transcripts were expressed ones. What TCRdb holds here is the immuneACCESS table cut down to in-frame rearrangements. Part of the clones is not present; checked against another copy, under half of the missing clones reflect an unresolved V gene, and the others are unexplained. Present in this sample are 350,000 to 450,000 clones, roughly 12% of which were seen just once. The ten largest make up roughly 0.0097% of the sample. These receptors' antigens are unknown. General conclusions and limits of the study: Type 1 diabetes patients showed a moderate but significant shortening of TCRB CDR3 length in all four CD4+ subsets.

Input material: naive CD4+ T cells from blood. In the paper's terms, the cell subset or site label means: true naive CD4+ T cells. These receptors were collected from a woman aged 18-29 years with type 1 diabetes.

The chain uses TRBV28 and TRBJ2-5; 11 bases align to TRBD2. CDR1 and CDR2 from the germline V gene are MDHEN and SYDVKM. J lost 3 bases, V lost 4 bases, and 4 bases had no gene match. The CDR3 spans 15 residues. The CDR3 reads CASSSGTSGKETQYF. In DNA, the CDR3 is TGTGCCAGCAGTTCCGGGACTAGCGGAAAAGAGACCCAGTACTTC.

This clone was counted only a few times. The chain couples TRBV5-6 to TRBJ1-2, with 9 positions matching TRBD1. Germline values: CDR1 SGHDT, CDR2 YYEEEE. This CDR3 is built from 12 residues. The trim removed 5 bases at V and 7 bases at J, leaving 3 bases unmatched. The CDR3 bases are TGTGCCAGCAGACAGGGGGCTCGTGGCTACACCTTC. Residues: CASRQGARGYTF.

This rearrangement joins TRBV5-1 to TRBJ2-3, with D perhaps TRBD1 (5 bases). V was pared by 0 bases and J by 6 bases, with 17 bases between. Germline V gene data show CDR1 as SGHRS and CDR2 as YFSETQ. This CDR3 contains 16 residues. This chain's CDR3 is CASSLENRPPGDTQYF. The CDR3 DNA sequence: TGCGCCAGCAGCTTGGAGAACAGGCCACCCGGGGATACGCAGTATTTT.

The chain couples TRBV18 to TRBJ2-3; D remains unclear. CDR3 length: 13 residues. V lost 3 bases and J lost 6, with 10 bases in between. Germline CDR1 is KGHSH and CDR2 is LQKENI. CDR3 bases: TGTGCCAGCTCACCGCATGACTGGGATACGCAGTATTTT. The encoded protein is CASSPHDWDTQYF.

The chain links TRBV14 to TRBJ2-6; no clear D. The CDR3 has 15 residues. In germline, CDR1 is SGHDN, CDR2 FVKESK. Trimming cost V 1 base and J 0 bases, with 4 bases left between them. The CDR3 DNA sequence: TGTGCCAGCAGCCAAGGTCACTCTGGGGCCAACGTCCTGACTTTC. As protein: CASSQGHSGANVLTF. The full variable domain, rest sourced from reference TRBV14 and TRBJ2-6, is EAGVTQFPSHSVIEKGQTVTLRCDPISGHDNLYWYRRVMGKEIKFLLHFVKESKQDESGMPNNRFLAERTGGTYSTLKVQPAELEDSGVYFCASSQGHSGANVLTFGAGSRLTVL.

The genes are TRBV25-1 and TRBJ1-4; a weak D match, TRBD1 (5 bases). Looked up from germline, CDR1 is MGHDK and CDR2 is SYGVNS. The germline V and J ends were trimmed by 3 bases and 2 bases, with 7 bases remaining between them. CDR3 size: 14 residues. This CDR3 reads CASSDGGTNEKLFF. For the CDR3, the DNA is TGTGCCAGCAGTGACGGGGGGACTAATGAAAAACTGTTTTTT.

This clone was counted a few times. The chain is built from TRBV9 and TRBJ2-3; the D gene is possibly TRBD2 (7 bases). V was shortened by 5 bases and J by 4 bases, with 20 bases between the two germline ends. The CDR3 length is 16 residues. Germline V gives CDR1 SGDLS, CDR2 YYNGEE. CDR3 region: CASSKAGLGGPDTQYF. For the CDR3, the DNA is TGTGCCAGCAGTAAGGCCGGACTAGGGGGGCCAGATACGCAGTATTTT.

This clone has just a few counts. The chain combines TRBV30 with TRBJ2-3; no reliable D call. The V end was cut by 5 bases, the J end by 6 bases, with 9 bases between. Germline lookup yields CDR1 GTSNPN and CDR2 SVGIG (reference sequence). The CDR3 totals 11 residues. The CDR3 protein is CAWGIADTQYF. CDR3 nucleotides: TGTGCCTGGGGAATAGCCGATACGCAGTATTTT.